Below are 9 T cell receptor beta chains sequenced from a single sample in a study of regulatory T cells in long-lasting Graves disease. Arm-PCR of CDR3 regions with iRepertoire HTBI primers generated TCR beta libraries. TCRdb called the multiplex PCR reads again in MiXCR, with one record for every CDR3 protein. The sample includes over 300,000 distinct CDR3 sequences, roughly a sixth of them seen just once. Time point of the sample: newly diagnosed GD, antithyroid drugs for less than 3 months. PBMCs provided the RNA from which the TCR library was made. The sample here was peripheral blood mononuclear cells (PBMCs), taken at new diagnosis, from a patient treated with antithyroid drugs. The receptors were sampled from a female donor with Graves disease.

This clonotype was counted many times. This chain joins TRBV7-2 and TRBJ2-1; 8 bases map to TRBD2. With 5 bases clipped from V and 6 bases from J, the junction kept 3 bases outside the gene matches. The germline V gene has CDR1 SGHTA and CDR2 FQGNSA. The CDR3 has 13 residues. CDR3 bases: TGTGCCAGCAGCGGTAGCGGGGTCAATGAGCAGTTCTTC. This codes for CASSGSGVNEQFF.

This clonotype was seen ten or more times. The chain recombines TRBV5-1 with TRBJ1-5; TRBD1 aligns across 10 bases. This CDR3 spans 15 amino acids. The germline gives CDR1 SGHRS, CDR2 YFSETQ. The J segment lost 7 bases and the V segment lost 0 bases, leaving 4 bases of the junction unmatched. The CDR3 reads CASSLGTGGEQPQHF. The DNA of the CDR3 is TGCGCCAGCAGCTTGGGGACAGGGGGTGAACAGCCCCAGCATTTT. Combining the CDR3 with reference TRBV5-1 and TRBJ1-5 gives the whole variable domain KAGVTQTPRYLIKTRGQQVTLSCSPISGHRSVSWYQQTPGQGLQFLFEYFSETQRNKGNFPGRFSGRQFSNSRSEMNVSTLELGDSALYLCASSLGTGGEQPQHFGDGTRLSIL.

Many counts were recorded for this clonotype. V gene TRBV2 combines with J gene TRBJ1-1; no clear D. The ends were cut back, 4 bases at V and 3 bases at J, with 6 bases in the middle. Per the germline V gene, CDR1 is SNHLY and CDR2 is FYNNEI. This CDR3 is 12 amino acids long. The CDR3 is CASSAADTEAFF. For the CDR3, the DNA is TGTGCCAGCAGTGCAGCGGACACTGAAGCTTTCTTT.

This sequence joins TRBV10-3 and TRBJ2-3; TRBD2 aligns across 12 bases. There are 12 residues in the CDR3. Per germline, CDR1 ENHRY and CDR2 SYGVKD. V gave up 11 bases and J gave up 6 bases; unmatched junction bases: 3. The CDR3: CAVTSGSDTQYF. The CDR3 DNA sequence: TGTGCCGTGACTAGCGGGAGTGATACGCAGTATTTT.

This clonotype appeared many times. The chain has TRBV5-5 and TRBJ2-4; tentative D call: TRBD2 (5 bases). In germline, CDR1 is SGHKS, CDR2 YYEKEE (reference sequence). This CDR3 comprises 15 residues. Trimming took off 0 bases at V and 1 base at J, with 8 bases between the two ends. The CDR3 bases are TGTGCCAGCAGCTTGGAAGGCGGGGCCAAAAACATTCAGTACTTC. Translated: CASSLEGGAKNIQYF.

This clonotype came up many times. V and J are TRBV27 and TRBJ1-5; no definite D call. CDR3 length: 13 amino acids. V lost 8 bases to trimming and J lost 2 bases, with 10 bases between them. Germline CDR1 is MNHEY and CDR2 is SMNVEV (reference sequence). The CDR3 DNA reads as TGTGCCAGCCACCCCGGGGGCAATCAGCCCCAGCATTTT. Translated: CASHPGGNQPQHF.

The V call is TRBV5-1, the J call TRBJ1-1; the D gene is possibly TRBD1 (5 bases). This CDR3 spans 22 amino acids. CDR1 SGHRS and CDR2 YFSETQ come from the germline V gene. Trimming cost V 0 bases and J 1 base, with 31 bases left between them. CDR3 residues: CASSLASGQAFPLTAQNTEAFF. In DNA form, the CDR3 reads TGCGCCAGCAGCTTGGCCAGCGGACAAGCGTTCCCGCTAACGGCTCAGAACACTGAAGCTTTCTTT.

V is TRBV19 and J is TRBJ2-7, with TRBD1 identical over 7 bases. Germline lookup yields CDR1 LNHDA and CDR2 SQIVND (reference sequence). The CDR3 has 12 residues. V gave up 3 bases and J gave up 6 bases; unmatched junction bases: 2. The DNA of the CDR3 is TGTGCCAGTAGTATTCGACAGGGCGAGCAGTACTTC. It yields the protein CASSIRQGEQYF. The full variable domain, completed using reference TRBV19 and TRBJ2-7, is DGGITQSPKYLFRKEGQNVTLSCEQNLNHDAMYWYRQDPGQGLRLIYYSQIVNDFQKGDIAEGYSVSREKKESFPLTVTSAQKNPTAFYLCASSIRQGEQYFGPGTRLTVT.

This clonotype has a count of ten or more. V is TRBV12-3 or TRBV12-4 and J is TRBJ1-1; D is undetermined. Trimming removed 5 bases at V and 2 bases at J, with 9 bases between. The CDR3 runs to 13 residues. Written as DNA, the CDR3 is TGTGCCAGCAGTCCCTCACCCAACACTGAAGCTTTCTTT. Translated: CASSPSPNTEAFF.